A single TCR beta chain is shown here with its context. The antigen remains undetermined. Germline V gene sequence: CDR1 SGHRS, CDR2 YFSETQ. V was trimmed by 2 bases and J by 2 bases, leaving 7 bases between them. The CDR3 totals 13 residues. The record originates from a study of cytomegalovirus exposure and HLA in healthy donors. The PCR ran on 60 Vbeta and 13 Jbeta primers. Here immunoSEQ multiplex PCR was the method, and the copy in TCRdb shows in-frame clones only, minus some. The clone table shows about 170,000 clones, with the ten largest holding roughly 1.3%. Study outcomes and limitations: Reports credit the classifier with highly specific, highly sensitive diagnosis of cytomegalovirus status. Indistinguishability led to the exclusion of some V segments, TRBV6-2 and TRBV6-3 included.

The receptor comes from a woman aged 55 to 70 in good health and CMV-seronegative. The sequenced sample was PBMCs. J is TRBJ2-5 and V is TRBV5-1, with D hard to call. CDR3 in DNA: TGCGCCAGCAGCTTCCGTCTACAAGAGACCCAGTACTTC. Translated, it gives CASSFRLQETQYF.